This record concerns one T cell receptor (beta chain) sequence. Its cognate antigen is unknown. The CDR3 spans 15 residues. V trimming: 7 bases; J trimming: 2 bases; junction bases outside the gene matches: 7. The germline V gene has CDR1 MDHEN and CDR2 SYDVKM. This sample was taken from a study of T cells in Graves' hyperthyroidism and ophthalmopathy. General study results and limits: Ophthalmopathy was separated from stable hyperthyroidism by a 13 V-J model. Blood also showed most of the thyroid clonotypes that were expanded above 0.001.

RNA transcripts provided the source from which TCR beta CDR3 regions were amplified. First-round RT-PCR of the TCR CDR3 relied on the HTBI primer set. In TCRdb, the multiplex PCR reads were re-called with MiXCR into one record per CDR3 protein. Of about 250,000 distinct CDR3 sequences in the sample, roughly a quarter were seen once. The TCR originated in a woman between 40 and 55 years old with Graves' ophthalmopathy. This chain uses TRBV28 with TRBJ1-5; 8 bases line up with TRBD1. The specimen was blood. This CDR3 is CASTNRGTRNQPQHF. CDR3 bases: TGTGCCAGCACCAACAGGGGGACCCGCAATCAGCCCCAGCATTTT. Combining the CDR3 with reference TRBV28 and TRBJ1-5 gives the whole variable domain DVKVTQSSRYLVKRTGEKVFLECVQDMDHENMFWYRQDPGLGLRLIYFSYDVKMKEKGDIPEGYSVSREKKERFSLILESASTNQTSMYLCASTNRGTRNQPQHFGDGTRLSIL.